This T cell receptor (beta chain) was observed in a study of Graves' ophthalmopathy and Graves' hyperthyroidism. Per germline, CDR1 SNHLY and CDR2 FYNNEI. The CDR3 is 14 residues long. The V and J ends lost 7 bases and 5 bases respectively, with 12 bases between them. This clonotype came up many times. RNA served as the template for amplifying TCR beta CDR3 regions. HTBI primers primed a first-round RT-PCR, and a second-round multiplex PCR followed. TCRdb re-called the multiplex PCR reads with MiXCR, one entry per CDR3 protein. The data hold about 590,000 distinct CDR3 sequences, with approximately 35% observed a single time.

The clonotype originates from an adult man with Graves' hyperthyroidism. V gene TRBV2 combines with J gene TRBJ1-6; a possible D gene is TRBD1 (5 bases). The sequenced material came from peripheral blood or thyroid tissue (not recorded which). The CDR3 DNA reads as TGTGCCAGCATGCCGGGACCTAATAATTCACCCCTCCACTTT. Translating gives CASMPGPNNSPLHF.